This T cell receptor (beta chain) originates from a study of blood T cell repertoires in COVID-19 (dated by TCRdb to about 2020). A note on the overall study: Samples from collaborators originated in the United States, Italy and Spain and spanned both the acute and convalescent phases of COVID-19. The material from the prospective study consisted of cDNA or gDNA derived from T cells, B-cell-depleted T cells, or PBMCs. Deeply sampled blood TCRbeta repertoires from subjects exposed to, actively infected with, or recovered from COVID-19 were included in the dataset. The repertoires were released in a freely available public database intended as a resource for research on the immune response to SARS-CoV-2. Samples were obtained from the ongoing ImmuneRACE study (first 160 participants) and from some 1,200 subjects provided by 6 global collaborators. Sample metadata almost always included a de-identified subject ID, COVID-19 status, age in years and sex. HLA class I and class II types, where available, came from metadata supplied by the sample provider rather than from assay-based typing. Here is what the overall study found, with its caveats: The amount of clinical and demographic metadata varied by source and participant and was provided uncurated.

TCRbeta CDR3 regions were amplified from genomic DNA by means of the immunoSEQ Assay, a bias-controlled multiplex PCR. Concerning the study's data processing: The number of nucleated cells in each sample was estimated from the amplification of reference gene primers within the assay. To quantify the absolute abundance of each unique TCRbeta CDR3 rearrangement, sequence reads were collapsed and filtered. For each sample, productive Simpson clonality was calculated as the square root of Simpson's diversity index over productive rearrangements. TCRdb mirrors the immuneACCESS table, restricted to in-frame sequences. Some clones are absent from its copies; in checked studies, under half trace to an unresolved V gene, and the reason for the others is unknown. V and J calls and clone size are as listed in that table; D and trimming were resolved from the DNA. This sample comprises under 250,000 clones, less than 90% of them detected only once. The ten largest clones add up to 6.2% of the sample.

Regarding this clone: Its binding antigen is unknown. Base qualities are missing; no much larger clone stands one base away.

The germline V gene specifies SGHDT as CDR1 and YYEEEE as CDR2. The CDR3 numbers 15 residues from cysteine through phenylalanine. Here the CDR3 DNA is all that survives: 45 bases in frame from base 1. Ends trimmed: V by 2 bases, J by 5 bases; bases unmatched to a gene: 9. Whole blood was collected in K2EDTA tubes by collaborating institutions according to the institutions' own protocols. Collaborator samples were shipped for TCRbeta analysis as frozen whole blood, isolated PBMCs, or DNA extracted from either sample type. Recombination joined TRBV5-6 with TRBJ1-2; the central 7 bases match TRBD1. Sequencing was performed on peripheral blood. This clonotype was sampled from a man aged 55 to 70 with acute or convalescent COVID-19. Read as DNA, the sequence is TGTGCCAGCAGCTTTACCGACAGGGAATTATATGGCTACACCTTC. It translates as CASSFTDRELYGYTF.